A selection of T cell receptor beta chains follows, all from one sample in a study of CD8 T cells in ankylosing spondylitis. Each CDR3 protein gets one entry after TCRdb re-called the 5' RACE reads with MiXCR. The data show 150,000 to 200,000 distinct CDR3 sequences, with about a sixth seen just once and approximately 7.8% held by the top ten. What was sequenced was blood, either unsorted or a sorted T cell fraction (not recorded which). Receptor source: a male donor with ankylosing spondylitis or in good health (not recorded which). CDR3s include the opening cysteine and the closing phenylalanine or tryptophan. Fields, in order: D gene, V gene, CDR3 length, J gene, clone size, CDR3 DNA, CDR3 protein. A D gene is named only where the DNA matches it firmly. The size field is filled for only some rows; it gives once, few, many or a size class.

>-|TRBV6-6|11|TRBJ2-7|few
TGTGCCAGCAGTACCGCCTACGAGCAGTACTTC
CASSTAYEQYF
>-|TRBV10-3|15|TRBJ2-3|many
TGTGCCATCAATTCAGAGCAGGGGCACACAGATACGCAGTATTTT
CAINSEQGHTDTQYF
>TRBD2|TRBV29-1|14|TRBJ2-1|-
TGCAGCGCCATGGGCGGAGCGGGGGAAGGACGACAGTTCTTC
CSAMGGAGEGRQFF
>-|TRBV20-1|11|TRBJ2-5|many
TGCAGTGCTACGCTCGGGGAGACCCAGTACTTC
CSATLGETQYF
>TRBD2|TRBV10-3|13|TRBJ2-3|-
TGTGCCGCAGCGGGGCCTAGCACAGATACGCAGTATTTT
CAAAGPSTDTQYF
>-|TRBV29-1|14|TRBJ1-1|few
TGCAGCGAATCCGGGACCCCCATGAACACTGAAGCTTTCTTT
CSESGTPMNTEAFF
>-|TRBV4-1|15|TRBJ1-2|-
TGCGCCAGCAGCCAAGAAGTAGGGCCTAGGCGAGGCTACACCTTC
CASSQEVGPRRGYTF
>-|TRBV29-1|11|TRBJ1-2|many
TGCAGCGTCATAGGGGACTATGGCTACACCTTC
CSVIGDYGYTF
>TRBD2|TRBV5-1|15|TRBJ2-3|many
TGCGCCAGCAGAGAAGGACTAGCGGGAGTTGATACGCAGTATTTT
CASREGLAGVDTQYF
>TRBD2|TRBV6-1|16|TRBJ2-1|many
TGTGCCAGCGGAGTCCCGGGACTAGCGGGAGAGGATGAGCAGTTCTTC
CASGVPGLAGEDEQFF
>TRBD2|TRBV28|15|TRBJ2-1|-
TGTGCCAGCAGTTTATGGACTAGCGCTTACAATGAGCAGTTCTTC
CASSLWTSAYNEQFF
>-|TRBV6-4|13|TRBJ1-2|-
TGTGCCAGCAGTGATTCAGGGACCTATGGCTACACCTTC
CASSDSGTYGYTF
>-|TRBV28|14|TRBJ1-1|many
TGTGCCAGCAGTTCCGGCTGGCTCGACACTGAAGCTTTCTTT
CASSSGWLDTEAFF
>TRBD1|TRBV10-3|15|TRBJ1-4|-
TGTGCCATCAGTAGAGACAGGGGGCGAGGTGGAAAACTGTTTTTT
CAISRDRGRGGKLFF
>TRBD1|TRBV4-1|15|TRBJ2-7|-
TGCGCCAGCAGCCTTCTAGGGAACAGGGGAGACGAGCAGTACTTC
CASSLLGNRGDEQYF
>TRBD1|TRBV7-8|15|TRBJ1-3|-
TGTGCCAGCAGCTACGGCGGGACAGGGTACAACACCATATATTTT
CASSYGGTGYNTIYF
>-|TRBV10-3|11|TRBJ1-1|-
TGTGCCATCAGTCAAAACACTGAAGCTTTCTTT
CAISQNTEAFF
>TRBD2|TRBV20-1|15|TRBJ2-3|-
TGCAGTGCCGGGGGGGCGGGAGTAGGCACAGATACGCAGTATTTT
CSAGGAGVGTDTQYF
>TRBD2|TRBV29-1|16|TRBJ2-1|few
TGCAGCGTTTCTCGGCGGGAGGGCCTATCGTACAATGAGCAGTTCTTC
CSVSRREGLSYNEQFF
>TRBD1|TRBV7-9|15|TRBJ2-7|-
TGTGCCAGCAGTTTACGAGGACAGGCAACCTACGAGCAGTACTTC
CASSLRGQATYEQYF
>-|TRBV5-6|14|TRBJ2-7|-
TGTGCCAGCAGCCCTAGGACAGCCTCCTACGAGCAGTACTTC
CASSPRTASYEQYF
>-|TRBV7-9|13|TRBJ1-4|few
TGTGCCAGCAGCTTAGGAGTTAATGAAAAACTGTTTTTT
CASSLGVNEKLFF
>-|TRBV5-5|15|TRBJ1-6|-
TGTGCCAGCAGCTCGATGAACAGGGAGGGTTTACCCCTCCACTTT
CASSSMNREGLPLHF
>-|TRBV6-1|13|TRBJ1-2|-
TGTGCCAGCAGAATGGGGGTTCGGGATGGCTACACCTTC
CASRMGVRDGYTF
>-|TRBV12-3/TRBV12-4|11|TRBJ1-4|many
TGTGCCAGCAGGGGGGAAGAAAAACTGTTTTTT
CASRGEEKLFF
>TRBD1|TRBV5-1|17|TRBJ1-1|-
TGCGCCAGCAGCTGGGGGGACAGCCGCTCCATGAACACTGAAGCTTTCTTT
CASSWGDSRSMNTEAFF
>-|TRBV29-1|14|TRBJ2-6|-
TGCAGCGTTGAGACAACCTCTGGGGCCAACGTCCTGACTTTC
CSVETTSGANVLTF
>-|TRBV5-1|14|TRBJ2-2|-
TGCGCCAGCCGCCAAGGGGGGGACACCGGGGAGCTGTTTTTT
CASRQGGDTGELFF
>-|TRBV20-1|15|TRBJ2-2|many
TGCAGTGCTAGGACCTCGGCCTCGATCACCGGGGAGCTGTTTTTT
CSARTSASITGELFF
>TRBD1|TRBV10-3|13|TRBJ2-1|many
TGTGCCATCAGTACAGGGGCCGTCAATGAGCAGTTCTTC
CAISTGAVNEQFF
>TRBD1|TRBV25-1|15|TRBJ2-2|many
TGTGCCAGCAGTGACCGGGACAGTTTCACCGGGGAGCTGTTTTTT
CASSDRDSFTGELFF
>TRBD2|TRBV30|14|TRBJ2-7|few
TGTGCCTGGAGTGTAGCGGGAGTCCCCTACGAGCAGTACTTC
CAWSVAGVPYEQYF
>-|TRBV29-1|13|TRBJ2-7|-
TGCAGCGTTGTGGGGGATCACTCCTACGAGCAGTACTTC
CSVVGDHSYEQYF
>TRBD1|TRBV28|16|TRBJ1-6|-
TGTGCCAGCAGAAAACAGGGGACGAAGGGTAATTCACCCCTCCACTTT
CASRKQGTKGNSPLHF
>-|TRBV20-1|14|TRBJ1-2|many
TGCAGTGCTAGAGATCCTCGGGGGTCCTATGGCTACACCTTC
CSARDPRGSYGYTF
>-|TRBV7-9|14|TRBJ1-5|many
TGTGCCAGCAGTACTGGACCGATTAATCAGCCCCAGCATTTT
CASSTGPINQPQHF